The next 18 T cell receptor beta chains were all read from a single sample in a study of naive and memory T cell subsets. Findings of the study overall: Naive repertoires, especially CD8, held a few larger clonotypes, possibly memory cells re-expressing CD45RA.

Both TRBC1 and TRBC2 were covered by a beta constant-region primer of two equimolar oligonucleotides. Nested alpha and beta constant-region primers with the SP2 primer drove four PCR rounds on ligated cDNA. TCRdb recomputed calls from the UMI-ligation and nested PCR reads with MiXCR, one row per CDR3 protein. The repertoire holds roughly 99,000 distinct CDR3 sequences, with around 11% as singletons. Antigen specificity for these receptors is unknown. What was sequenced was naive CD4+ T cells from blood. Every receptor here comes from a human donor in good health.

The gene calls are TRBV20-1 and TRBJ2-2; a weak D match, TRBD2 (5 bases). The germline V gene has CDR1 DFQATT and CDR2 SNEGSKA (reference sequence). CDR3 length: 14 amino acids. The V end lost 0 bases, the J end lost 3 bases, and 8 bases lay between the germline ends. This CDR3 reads CSARDQRHTGELFF. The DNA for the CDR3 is TGCAGTGCTAGAGACCAGCGGCACACCGGGGAGCTGTTTTTT.

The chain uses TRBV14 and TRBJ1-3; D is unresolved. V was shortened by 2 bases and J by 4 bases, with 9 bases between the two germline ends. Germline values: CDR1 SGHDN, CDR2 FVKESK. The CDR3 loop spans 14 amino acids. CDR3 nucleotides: TGTGCCAGCAGCCAATCGGGCGTCGGAAACACCATATATTTT. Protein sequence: CASSQSGVGNTIYF.

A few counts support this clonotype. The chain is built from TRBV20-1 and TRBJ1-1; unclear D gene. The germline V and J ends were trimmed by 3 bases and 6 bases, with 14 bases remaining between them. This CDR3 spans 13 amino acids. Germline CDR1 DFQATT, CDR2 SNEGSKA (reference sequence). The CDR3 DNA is TGCAGTGCTAGGATTTCTGGGTACGCTGAAGCTTTCTTT. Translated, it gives CSARISGYAEAFF.

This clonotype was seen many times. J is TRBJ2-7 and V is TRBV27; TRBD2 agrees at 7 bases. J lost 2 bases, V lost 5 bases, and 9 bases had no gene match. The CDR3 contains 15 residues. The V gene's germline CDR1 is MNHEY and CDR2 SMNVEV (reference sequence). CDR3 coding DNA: TGTGCCAGCAGTCTTCTTGCGGCGGGAGCCTACGAGCAGTACTTC. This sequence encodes CASSLLAAGAYEQYF.

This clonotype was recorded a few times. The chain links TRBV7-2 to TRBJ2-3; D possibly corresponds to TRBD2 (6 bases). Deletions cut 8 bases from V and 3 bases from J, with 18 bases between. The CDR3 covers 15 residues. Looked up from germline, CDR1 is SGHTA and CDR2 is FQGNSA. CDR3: CASGNGRVGTDTQYF. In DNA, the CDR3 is TGTGCCAGCGGGAACGGGAGAGTAGGGACAGATACGCAGTATTTT.

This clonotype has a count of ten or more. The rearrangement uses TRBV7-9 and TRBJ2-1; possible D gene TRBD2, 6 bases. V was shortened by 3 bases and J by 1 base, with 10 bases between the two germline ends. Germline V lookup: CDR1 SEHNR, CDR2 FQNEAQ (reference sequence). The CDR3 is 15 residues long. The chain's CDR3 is CASSLVGGSYNEQFF. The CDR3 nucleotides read TGTGCCAGCAGCTTGGTGGGGGGATCCTACAATGAGCAGTTCTTC.

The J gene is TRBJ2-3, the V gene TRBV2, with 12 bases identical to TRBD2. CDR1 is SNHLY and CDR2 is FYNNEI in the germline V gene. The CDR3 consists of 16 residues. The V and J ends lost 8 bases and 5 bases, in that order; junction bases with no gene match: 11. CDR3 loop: CASGLTSGRKVDTQYF. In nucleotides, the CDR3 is TGTGCCAGCGGGCTGACTAGCGGGAGAAAGGTAGATACGCAGTATTTT.

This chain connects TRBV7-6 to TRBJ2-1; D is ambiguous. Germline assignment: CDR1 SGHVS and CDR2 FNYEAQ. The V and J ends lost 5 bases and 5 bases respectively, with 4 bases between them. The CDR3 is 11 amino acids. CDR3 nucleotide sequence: TGTGCCAGCAGCGCGCACAATGAGCAGTTCTTC. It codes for CASSAHNEQFF.

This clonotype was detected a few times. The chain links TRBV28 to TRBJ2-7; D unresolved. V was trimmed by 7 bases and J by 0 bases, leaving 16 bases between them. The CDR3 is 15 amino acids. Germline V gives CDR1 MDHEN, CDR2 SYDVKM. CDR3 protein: CASTMDAGFSYEQYF. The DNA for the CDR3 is TGTGCCAGCACGATGGACGCAGGATTCTCCTACGAGCAGTACTTC.

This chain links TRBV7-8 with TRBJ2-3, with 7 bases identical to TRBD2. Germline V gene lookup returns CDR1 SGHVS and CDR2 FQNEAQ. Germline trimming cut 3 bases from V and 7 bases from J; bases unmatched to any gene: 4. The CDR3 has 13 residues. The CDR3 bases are TGTGCCAGCAGCTTCCAGCGGGGAAATACGCAGTATTTT. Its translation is CASSFQRGNTQYF.

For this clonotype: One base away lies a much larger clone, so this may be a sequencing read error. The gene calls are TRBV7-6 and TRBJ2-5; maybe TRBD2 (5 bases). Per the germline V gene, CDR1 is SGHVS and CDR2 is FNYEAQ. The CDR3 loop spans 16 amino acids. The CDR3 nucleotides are TGTGCCAGCAGCTTAGCGGTCCTAGCATTGGGAGAGACCAAGTACTTC. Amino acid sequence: CASSLAVLALGETKYF.

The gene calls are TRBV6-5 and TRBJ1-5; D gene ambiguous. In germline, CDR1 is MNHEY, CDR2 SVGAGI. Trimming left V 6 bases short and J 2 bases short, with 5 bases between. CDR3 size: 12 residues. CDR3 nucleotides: TGTGCCAGCAGCACAGGCAATCAGCCCCAGCATTTT. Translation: CASSTGNQPQHF.

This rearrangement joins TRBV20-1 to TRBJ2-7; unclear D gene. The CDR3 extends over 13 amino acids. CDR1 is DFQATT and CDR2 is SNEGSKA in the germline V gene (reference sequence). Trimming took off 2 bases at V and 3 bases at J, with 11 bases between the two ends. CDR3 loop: CSARSGGNYEQYF. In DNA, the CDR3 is TGCAGTGCTAGATCGGGCGGCAACTACGAGCAGTACTTC.

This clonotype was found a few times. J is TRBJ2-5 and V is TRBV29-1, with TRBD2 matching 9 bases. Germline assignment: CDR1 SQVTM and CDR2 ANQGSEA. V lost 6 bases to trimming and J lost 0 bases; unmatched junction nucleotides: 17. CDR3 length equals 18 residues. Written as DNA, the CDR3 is TGCAGCGTCGGCCCCGGTGTAGCGGGGGACTTGTACCAAGAGACCCAGTACTTC. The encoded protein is CSVGPGVAGDLYQETQYF. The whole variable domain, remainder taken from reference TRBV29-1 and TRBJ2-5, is SAVISQKPSRDICQRGTSLTIQCQVDSQVTMMFWYRQQPGQSLTLIATANQGSEATYESGFVIDKFPISRPNLTFSTLTVSNMSPEDSSIYLCSVGPGVAGDLYQETQYFGPGTRLLVL.

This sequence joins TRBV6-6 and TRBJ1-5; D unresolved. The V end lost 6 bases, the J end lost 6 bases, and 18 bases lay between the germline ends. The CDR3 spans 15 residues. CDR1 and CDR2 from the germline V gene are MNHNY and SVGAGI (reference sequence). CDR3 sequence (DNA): TGTGCCAGCAGCTATCCCCTAGTAGGGCCTCAGCCCCAGCATTTT. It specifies CASSYPLVGPQPQHF.

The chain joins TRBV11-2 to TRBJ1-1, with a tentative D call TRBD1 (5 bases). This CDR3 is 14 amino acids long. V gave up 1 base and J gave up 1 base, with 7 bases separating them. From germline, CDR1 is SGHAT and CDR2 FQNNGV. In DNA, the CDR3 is TGTGCCAGCAGCTTAGGGGGCCAGAACACTGAAGCTTTCTTT. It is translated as CASSLGGQNTEAFF.

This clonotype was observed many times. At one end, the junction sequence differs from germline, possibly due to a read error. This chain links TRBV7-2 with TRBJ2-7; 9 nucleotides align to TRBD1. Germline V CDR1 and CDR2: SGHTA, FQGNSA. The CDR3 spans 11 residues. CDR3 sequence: CASSQGQGVRF. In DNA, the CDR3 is TGTGCCAGCAGCCAGGGACAGGGAGTCCGCTTC.

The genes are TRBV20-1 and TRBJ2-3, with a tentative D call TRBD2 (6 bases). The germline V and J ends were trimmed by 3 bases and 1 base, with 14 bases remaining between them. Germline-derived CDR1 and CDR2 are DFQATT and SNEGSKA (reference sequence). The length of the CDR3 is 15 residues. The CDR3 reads CSASPGTSGTDTQYF. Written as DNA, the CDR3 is TGCAGTGCTAGCCCTGGGACTTCAGGCACAGATACGCAGTATTTT.